The rows below give T cell receptor beta chains drawn from one sample of a study of shared clonotypes between healthy human individuals. Sequencing was performed with immunoSEQ multiplex PCR; in TCRdb, only in-frame clones are kept and a portion is missing. The data hold approximately 92,000 clones, with 68% observed a single time. The sequencing sample was made of memory CD8+ T cells sorted from blood. These receptors were collected from a man younger than 40 in good health. CDR3s include the opening cysteine and the closing phenylalanine or tryptophan. Each record gives: V gene, D gene, J gene, clone size, CDR3 DNA, CDR3 protein. The D gene is left open where the match is weak. Rows may omit the clone size; those that give it use once, few, many or a size class.

V: TRBV10-3; D: TRBD1; J: TRBJ1-1; size: .; DNA: TGTGCCACGGGACAGGGGACAGGGGAGGCTTTCTTT; CDR3: CATGQGTGEAFF
V: TRBV4-1; D: .; J: TRBJ1-5; size: few; DNA: TGCGCCAGCAGCCAAGTATCAGGGTCTCGGCAGCCCCAGCATTTT; CDR3: CASSQVSGSRQPQHF
V: TRBV21-1; D: .; J: TRBJ2-5; size: .; DNA: TGTGCCAGCAGCAAAATGGGGGGAGAAGGGTTTCCCTGTTACTTC; CDR3: CASSKMGGEGFPCYF
V: TRBV11-2; D: .; J: TRBJ1-5; size: .; DNA: TGTGCCAGCAGCTTGTGGGGCAGTCAGCCCCAGCATTTT; CDR3: CASSLWGSQPQHF
V: TRBV7-9; D: .; J: TRBJ2-1; size: .; DNA: TGTGCCAGCAGCTTAGTCTGGCAGAATGAGCAGTTCTTC; CDR3: CASSLVWQNEQFF
V: TRBV6-1; D: TRBD2; J: TRBJ2-7; size: .; DNA: TGTGCCAGCAGTGATCTCGGACTAGCGGCCGCCTACGAGCAGTACTTC; CDR3: CASSDLGLAAAYEQYF
V: TRBV29-1; D: .; J: TRBJ2-5; size: .; DNA: TGCAGCGTTTCGGGAACAGCTCAAACCCAAGAGACCCAGTACTTC; CDR3: CSVSGTAQTQETQYF
V: TRBV29-1; D: .; J: TRBJ2-5; size: .; DNA: TGCAGCGTAGAGCCTCAGACGGGTGAGACCCAGTACTTC; CDR3: CSVEPQTGETQYF
V: TRBV7-8; D: .; J: TRBJ2-3; size: .; DNA: TGTGCCAGCAGCTATGGGGGTCACCTGCAGTATTTT; CDR3: CASSYGGHLQYF
V: TRBV19; D: .; J: TRBJ2-7; size: .; DNA: TGTGCCAGTAGTATGAATTGGGGTCCGGGGGAGCAGTACTTC; CDR3: CASSMNWGPGEQYF
V: TRBV5-1; D: TRBD1; J: TRBJ2-3; size: few; DNA: TGCGCCAGCAGCGTAGGACAGGGAACAGATACGCAGTATTTT; CDR3: CASSVGQGTDTQYF
V: TRBV19; D: TRBD1; J: TRBJ1-1; size: .; DNA: TGTGCCAGTACCTCCCGGTGGGGGACAGGGGACACTGAAGCTTTCTTT; CDR3: CASTSRWGTGDTEAFF
V: TRBV11-2; D: .; J: TRBJ1-5; size: .; DNA: TGTGCCAGCAGCTTAACGGACGGCAATCAGCCCCAGCATTTT; CDR3: CASSLTDGNQPQHF
V: TRBV4-3; D: .; J: TRBJ2-2; size: .; DNA: TGCGCCAGCAGCCAAGTTGCCACAGTTAACACCGGGGAGCTGTTTTTT; CDR3: CASSQVATVNTGELFF
V: TRBV27; D: .; J: TRBJ1-5; size: many; DNA: TGTGCCAGCAGGGACCAGGGTGGTAGCAATCAGCCCCAGCATTTT; CDR3: CASRDQGGSNQPQHF
V: TRBV10-3; D: .; J: TRBJ1-5; size: .; DNA: TGTGCCATCAGCCTTTCGACCTCTCAGCCCCAGCATTTT; CDR3: CAISLSTSQPQHF
V: TRBV28; D: TRBD2; J: TRBJ2-3; size: few; DNA: TGTGCCAGCAGTGGTAGCGGGAGTGAGACAGATACGCAGTATTTT; CDR3: CASSGSGSETDTQYF
V: TRBV29-1; D: TRBD1; J: TRBJ2-6; size: .; DNA: TGCAGCGTACCACTTCGGGACAGTATCTCTGGGGCCAACGTCCTGACTTTC; CDR3: CSVPLRDSISGANVLTF
V: TRBV7-2; D: TRBD1; J: TRBJ2-7; size: .; DNA: TGTGCCAGCAGCTCGTCCGGGACAGGGAATCCCTACGAGCAGTACTTC; CDR3: CASSSSGTGNPYEQYF
V: TRBV7-9; D: .; J: TRBJ2-1; size: .; DNA: TGTGCCAGCAGCTTAGGTTGGGGGGACCTCAATGAGCAGTTCTTC; CDR3: CASSLGWGDLNEQFF
V: TRBV7-8; D: .; J: TRBJ2-2; size: .; DNA: TGTGCCAGCAGCTTCGGTGGCTCGAACACCGGGGAGCTGTTTTTT; CDR3: CASSFGGSNTGELFF
V: TRBV2; D: .; J: TRBJ2-7; size: .; DNA: TGTGCCAGCACCACTCCAGAGAGATCCTACGAGCAGTACTTC; CDR3: CASTTPERSYEQYF
V: TRBV5-4; D: .; J: TRBJ1-1; size: .; DNA: TGTGCCAGCAGCCAGGATACGAACACTGAAGCTTTCTTT; CDR3: CASSQDTNTEAFF
V: TRBV28; D: TRBD2; J: TRBJ2-7; size: .; DNA: TGTGCCAGCAGTATTTATAGCGGGAGGGAAGCCTACGAGCAGTACTTC; CDR3: CASSIYSGREAYEQYF
V: TRBV19; D: .; J: TRBJ2-7; size: .; DNA: TGTGCCAGTAGTATTCGGGGGCCAAACGAGCAGTACTTC; CDR3: CASSIRGPNEQYF
V: TRBV5-1; D: .; J: TRBJ1-1; size: .; DNA: TGCGCCAGCAGCTTGTTGAGCCGGACGGTTGCAAACACTGAAGCTTTCTTT; CDR3: CASSLLSRTVANTEAFF
V: TRBV7-2; D: TRBD2; J: TRBJ2-1; size: .; DNA: TGTGCCAGCAGCTTGCGAGCGGGAGGGCCACATGAGCAGTTCTTC; CDR3: CASSLRAGGPHEQFF
V: TRBV12-1; D: .; J: TRBJ2-2; size: .; DNA: TGTGCCAGCAGCTACCGGGACAGGCAGAACACCGGGGAGCTGTTTTTT; CDR3: CASSYRDRQNTGELFF
V: TRBV28; D: TRBD1; J: TRBJ1-1; size: once; DNA: TGTGCCAGCAGTTTGGGACAGAGGAACACTGAAGCTTTCTTT; CDR3: CASSLGQRNTEAFF
V: TRBV2; D: TRBD2; J: TRBJ2-3; size: .; DNA: TGTGCCAGTAGTAGCGGGACCACAGATACGCAGTATTTT; CDR3: CASSSGTTDTQYF
V: TRBV11-3; D: .; J: TRBJ1-1; size: once; DNA: TGTGCCAGCAGCTTAGAAGGACAGCACACTGAAGCTTTCTTT; CDR3: CASSLEGQHTEAFF
V: TRBV10-3; D: TRBD2; J: TRBJ2-7; size: .; DNA: TGTGCCATCAGGGGGGGGAGTTACGAGCAGTACTTC; CDR3: CAIRGGSYEQYF
V: TRBV5-1; D: .; J: TRBJ1-3; size: .; DNA: TGCGCCAGCAGCTTGGCCGGGTCCGGAAACACCATATATTTT; CDR3: CASSLAGSGNTIYF
V: TRBV10-3; D: TRBD1; J: TRBJ2-7; size: .; DNA: TGTGCCACATCAGAGACAGGGGTCTTGGGGGAGCAGTACTTC; CDR3: CATSETGVLGEQYF
V: TRBV2; D: TRBD2; J: TRBJ2-7; size: few; DNA: TGTGCCAGCAGTGCCGGACTAGCGGGAGGCCCCTCCTACGAGCAGTACTTC; CDR3: CASSAGLAGGPSYEQYF
V: TRBV4-1; D: .; J: TRBJ2-6; size: few; DNA: TGCGCCAGCAGTCAACAAACAGGGACTGGGGCCAACGTCCTGACTTTC; CDR3: CASSQQTGTGANVLTF
V: TRBV29-1; D: TRBD2; J: TRBJ2-5; size: .; DNA: TGCAGCGTTGATTCTAGCGGGAGGAGCCAAGAGACCCAGTACTTC; CDR3: CSVDSSGRSQETQYF
V: TRBV6-1; D: TRBD2; J: TRBJ2-7; size: .; DNA: TGTGCCAGCAGGCGGGGGTCGAACTACGAGCAGTACTTC; CDR3: CASRRGSNYEQYF
V: TRBV2; D: .; J: TRBJ2-7; size: .; DNA: TGTGCCAGCAATGGGGTCGGCACCTACGAGCAGTACTTC; CDR3: CASNGVGTYEQYF
V: TRBV15; D: TRBD2; J: TRBJ2-1; size: .; DNA: TGTGCCACCATCAGGAGCGGGAGCTCCTACAATGAGCAGTTCTTC; CDR3: CATIRSGSSYNEQFF
V: TRBV11-2; D: .; J: TRBJ2-3; size: once; DNA: TGTGCCAGCAGCCCCGCCGGATGGACAGATACGCAGTATTTT; CDR3: CASSPAGWTDTQYF